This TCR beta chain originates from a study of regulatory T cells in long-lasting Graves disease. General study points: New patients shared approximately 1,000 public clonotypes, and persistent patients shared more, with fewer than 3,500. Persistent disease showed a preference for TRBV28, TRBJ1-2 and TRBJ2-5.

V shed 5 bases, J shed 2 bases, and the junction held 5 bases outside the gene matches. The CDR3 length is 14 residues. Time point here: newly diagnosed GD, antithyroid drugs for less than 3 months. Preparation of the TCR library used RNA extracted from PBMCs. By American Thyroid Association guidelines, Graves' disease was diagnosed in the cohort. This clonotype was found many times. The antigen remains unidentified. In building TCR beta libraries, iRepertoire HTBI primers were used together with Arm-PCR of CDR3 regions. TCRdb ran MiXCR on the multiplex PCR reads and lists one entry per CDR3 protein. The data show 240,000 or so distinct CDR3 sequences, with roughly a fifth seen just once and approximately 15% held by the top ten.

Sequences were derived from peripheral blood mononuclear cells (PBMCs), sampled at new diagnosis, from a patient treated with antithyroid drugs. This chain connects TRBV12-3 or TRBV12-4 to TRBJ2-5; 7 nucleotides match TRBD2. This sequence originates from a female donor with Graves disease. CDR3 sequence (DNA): TGTGCCAGCAGTCCCTACGGGGGGCAAGAGACCCAGTACTTC. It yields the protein CASSPYGGQETQYF.